This T cell receptor beta chain comes out of a study of neurological immune-mediated disorders. The cells used in sorted libraries, CD4+ or CD8+ T cells, numbered about 1 million. There are many counts of this clonotype. Using its own MiXCR run on the 5' RACE reads, TCRdb lists one record per CDR3 protein. Of 44,000 or so distinct CDR3 sequences listed, nearly 6.5% are singletons. The V and J ends lost 0 bases and 4 bases respectively, with 4 bases between them. Germline-derived CDR1 and CDR2 are WNHNN and SYGVQD (reference sequence). The length of the CDR3 is 13 residues. Sequencing was done on a sample of CD4+ T cells from blood. The TCR originated in a woman between 40 and 55 years old in good health. This chain joins TRBV10-1 and TRBJ2-1; no definite D call. CDR3 residues: CASSESGYNEQFF. The CDR3, as DNA: TGCGCCAGCAGTGAGTCAGGATACAATGAGCAGTTCTTC.